These T cell receptor beta chains were read from a single sample in a study of blood T cell repertoires in COVID-19. Sequencing used immunoSEQ multiplex PCR; TCRdb keeps in-frame clones, though not all of them. The sample comprises hundreds of thousands of clones, about 90% of which are singletons, and more than 3% rests with the top ten. Sequences were obtained from peripheral blood. These receptors all stem from a woman between 18 and 29 years old who had recovered from COVID-19. Each CDR3 is given with its conserved first and last residue. D genes are given only for firm matches. Not all rows give a size; the values are once, few, many and, for expanded clones, a class.

V: TRBV6-5; D: NA; size: NA; J: TRBJ2-3; DNA: TGTGCCAGCAGTTATTCCCGGGGTTTCGCAGATACGCAGTATTTT; CDR3: CASSYSRGFADTQYF
V: TRBV6-6; D: TRBD2; size: once; J: TRBJ2-4; DNA: TGTGCCAGCAGTTCCAGGACTAGCGGGAGGGCCGGGGGGTACTTC; CDR3: CASSSRTSGRAGGYF
V: TRBV15; D: NA; size: NA; J: TRBJ1-2; DNA: TGTGCCACCAGCAGACAACAGGGTTACGGCTACACCTTC; CDR3: CATSRQQGYGYTF
V: TRBV18; D: TRBD1; size: NA; J: TRBJ2-5; DNA: TGTGCCAGCTCACCCGGACAGGGGATCCAAGAGACCCAGTACTTC; CDR3: CASSPGQGIQETQYF
V: TRBV10-3; D: NA; size: NA; J: TRBJ1-2; DNA: TGTGCCATCAGTGAGAAGACAGGTGAGGCTTATGGCTACACCTTC; CDR3: CAISEKTGEAYGYTF
V: TRBV29-1; D: NA; size: many; J: TRBJ2-5; DNA: TGCAGCGTTACCAAGCCCAACTTGGAGACCCAGTACTTC; CDR3: CSVTKPNLETQYF
V: TRBV9; D: TRBD2; size: NA; J: TRBJ2-1; DNA: TGTGCCAGCAGCGTAGGGGCTAGCGGGAGGAGAAACAATGAGCAGTTCTTC; CDR3: CASSVGASGRRNNEQFF
V: TRBV4-3; D: TRBD2; size: NA; J: TRBJ2-1; DNA: TGCGCCAGCAGCCAAGATCGAAGGACTAGCTTTAAAAATGAGCAGTTCTTC; CDR3: CASSQDRRTSFKNEQFF
V: TRBV10-3; D: NA; size: NA; J: TRBJ1-2; DNA: TGTGCCATCAGTGAAGACAGGCAAAACGGCTACACCTTC; CDR3: CAISEDRQNGYTF
V: TRBV2; D: NA; size: NA; J: TRBJ1-3; DNA: TGTGCCAGCAGTGAGATGGTCAGGAATTTCCGCCGAAACACCATATATTTT; CDR3: CASSEMVRNFRRNTIYF
V: TRBV7-4; D: TRBD1; size: NA; J: TRBJ1-6; DNA: TGTGCCACGCGGGGACAGACAAATTCACCCCTCCACTTT; CDR3: CATRGQTNSPLHF
V: TRBV11-2; D: TRBD1; size: NA; J: TRBJ1-1; DNA: TGTGCCAGCAGCTTAGGGAGGACAGGGAAGAGTTTGAACACTGAAGCTTTCTTT; CDR3: CASSLGRTGKSLNTEAFF
V: TRBV6-5; D: NA; size: NA; J: TRBJ2-6; DNA: TGTGCCAGCTACGATCACAGGGCCAACGTCCTGACTTTC; CDR3: CASYDHRANVLTF
V: TRBV10-3; D: TRBD2; size: NA; J: TRBJ2-1; DNA: TGTGCCATCAGTCGGACTAGTAACAATGAGCAGTTCTTC; CDR3: CAISRTSNNEQFF
V: TRBV7-2; D: NA; size: NA; J: TRBJ1-1; DNA: TGTGCCAGCAGCTGGCGGGGAGGTAGAAACACTGAAGCTTTCTTT; CDR3: CASSWRGGRNTEAFF
V: TRBV28; D: NA; size: NA; J: TRBJ1-6; DNA: TGTGCCAGCAGTTTAGGAGGGGCGGTTAATTCACCCCTCCACTTT; CDR3: CASSLGGAVNSPLHF